Below are 30 T cell receptor beta chains sequenced from a single sample in a study of cytomegalovirus exposure and HLA in healthy donors. The PCR had 60 Vbeta and 13 Jbeta primers. Produced via immunoSEQ multiplex PCR; TCRdb's table is partial and in-frame only. The sample records approximately 110,000 clones, 60% to 85% being singletons. Sequences were obtained from PBMCs. The receptor set was obtained from a female donor in good health and CMV-seropositive.

This clone has just one count. CDR3 loop: CATRQGTSGANVLTF. For the CDR3, the DNA is TGTGCCACCAGACAGGGGACCTCTGGGGCCAACGTCCTGACTTTC. The rearrangement joins TRBV15 to TRBJ2-6; 7 nucleotides align to TRBD1. V lost 6 bases to trimming and J lost 0 bases; unmatched junction nucleotides: 2. Germline V gives CDR1 LNHNV, CDR2 YYDKDF (reference sequence). The CDR3 length is 15 residues.

The chain is built from TRBV9 and TRBJ2-6; D is possibly TRBD1 (5 bases). From germline, CDR1 is SGDLS and CDR2 YYNGEE. V dropped 0 bases and J dropped 0 bases, with 13 bases sitting between them. This CDR3 is 18 amino acids long. The DNA for the CDR3 is TGTGCCAGCAGCGTAGTAAGGGGTAGAAGCTCTGGGGCCAACGTCCTGACTTTC. It codes for CASSVVRGRSSGANVLTF.

The rearrangement joins TRBV6-1 to TRBJ1-5; 9 nucleotides align to TRBD1. Germline V gives CDR1 MNHNS, CDR2 SASEGT. CDR3 size: 14 residues. The V gene end was trimmed by 2 bases and the J gene end by 7 bases; junction bases not matched to a gene: 3. As DNA, the CDR3 is TGTGCCAGCAGTGAAACAGGGGGCGTCCAGCCCCAGCATTTT. This translates into CASSETGGVQPQHF.

J is TRBJ1-4 and V is TRBV7-8, with TRBD1 matching over 7 bases. Germline lookup yields CDR1 SGHVS and CDR2 FQNEAQ. The J segment lost 3 bases and the V segment lost 5 bases, leaving 9 bases of the junction unmatched. The CDR3 covers 16 residues. DNA of the CDR3: TGTGCCAGCAGCCTCCGACAGGGACGACCTAATGAAAAACTGTTTTTT. Its translation is CASSLRQGRPNEKLFF.

J is TRBJ2-3 and V is TRBV7-2; the D is unclear. The V end lost 1 base, the J end lost 1 base, and 15 bases lay between the germline ends. The V gene's germline CDR1 is SGHTA and CDR2 FQGNSA. The CDR3 spans 17 residues. CDR3 sequence reads: CASSLVRLPWGTDTQYF. DNA of the CDR3: TGTGCCAGCAGCTTAGTGAGACTCCCTTGGGGCACAGATACGCAGTATTTT. The entire variable domain, with the rest obtained from reference TRBV7-2 and TRBJ2-3, is as follows: GAGVSQSPSNKVTEKGKDVELRCDPISGHTALYWYRQSLGQGLEFLIYFQGNSAPDKSGLPSDRFSAERTGGSVSTLTIQRTQQEDSAVYLCASSLVRLPWGTDTQYFGPGTRLTVL.

J is TRBJ1-2 and V is TRBV4-2; tentatively, D is TRBD1 (5 bases). Trimming cost V 4 bases and J 6 bases, with 12 bases left between them. The CDR3 extends over 13 amino acids. CDR1 is LGHNA and CDR2 is YNFKEQ in the germline V gene. For the CDR3, the DNA is TGTGCCAGCAGCCGAGCAGGGTACGATGGCTACACCTTC. It specifies CASSRAGYDGYTF.

The rearrangement joins TRBV6-1 to TRBJ1-4; D gene ambiguous. The CDR3 extends over 15 amino acids. Trimming took 6 bases from V and 1 from J, leaving 12 bases between them. Per the germline V gene, CDR1 is MNHNS and CDR2 is SASEGT. For the CDR3, the DNA is TGTGCCAGCAGCTGGGAGTCGGGAACTAATGAAAAACTGTTTTTT. It is translated as CASSWESGTNEKLFF.

The J gene is TRBJ1-2, the V gene TRBV19, with 8 bases fitting TRBD1. The germline gives CDR1 LNHDA, CDR2 SQIVND (reference sequence). After removal of 7 bases from V and 10 bases from J, the junction contained 11 bases not matched to a gene. The CDR3 extends over 13 amino acids. CDR3: CASTPSDRDDYTF. For the CDR3, the DNA is TGTGCCAGTACCCCCTCGGACAGGGATGACTACACCTTC. Together with reference TRBV19 and TRBJ1-2, the CDR3 gives the full variable domain: DGGITQSPKYLFRKEGQNVTLSCEQNLNHDAMYWYRQDPGQGLRLIYYSQIVNDFQKGDIAEGYSVSREKKESFPLTVTSAQKNPTAFYLCASTPSDRDDYTFGSGTRLTVV.

CDR3 bases: TGTGCCAGCAGCCCAAGACAGGGGCTGAACACTGAAGCTTTCTTT. Its protein product is CASSPRQGLNTEAFF. This rearrangement joins TRBV5-4 to TRBJ1-1, with TRBD1 identical over 8 bases. CDR3 length: 15 amino acids. Germline V gene data show CDR1 as SGHNT and CDR2 as YYREEE (reference sequence). Unmatched junction bases numbered 5, after V lost 4 bases and J lost 0 bases.

The chain couples TRBV10-1 to TRBJ2-7; 9 nucleotides align to TRBD2. The CDR3 consists of 15 residues. With V trimmed by 2 bases and J by 3 bases, 5 bases remained unmatched. From germline, CDR1 is WNHNN and CDR2 SYGVQD (reference sequence). This chain's CDR3 is CASSEVAGALYEQYF. The CDR3 DNA sequence: TGCGCCAGCAGTGAGGTAGCGGGAGCACTCTACGAGCAGTACTTC.

This rearrangement joins TRBV11-2 to TRBJ1-1; D remains ambiguous. The germline V gene encodes CDR1 SGHAT and CDR2 FQNNGV. The CDR3 is 14 amino acids. Between the trimmed V and J ends, which lost 1 base and 2 bases, there was a span of 8 bases. CDR3 loop: CASSLVAGNTEAFF. The CDR3 region has the DNA TGTGCCAGCAGCTTAGTGGCGGGTAACACTGAAGCTTTCTTT.

This clone was counted between two and nine times. The V call is TRBV7-8, the J call TRBJ2-1; D gene unclear. CDR1 and CDR2 from the germline V gene are SGHVS and FQNEAQ. CDR3 length: 13 amino acids. V was clipped by 5 bases and J by 7 bases, with 12 bases between them. This CDR3 is CASSQPVRNEQFF. CDR3 DNA: TGTGCCAGCAGCCAACCGGTCCGGAATGAGCAGTTCTTC.

This clone appeared a few times. The J gene is TRBJ1-2, the V gene TRBV10-3; weak D call: TRBD1 (5 bases). The CDR3 covers 12 residues. Germline V gives CDR1 ENHRY, CDR2 SYGVKD. V was pared by 3 bases and J by 8 bases, with 10 bases between. The DNA for the CDR3 is TGTGCCATCAGTGAAGGTGGGGGGGGCTACACCTTC. The encoded protein is CAISEGGGGYTF.

This chain links TRBV6-1 with TRBJ2-3, with TRBD2 as a possible D gene (7 bases). The CDR3 has 14 residues. Germline V gene data show CDR1 as MNHNS and CDR2 as SASEGT. V lost 9 bases, J lost 5 bases, and 18 bases lay in between. Here the CDR3 reads CASVLGGPGDTQYF. Here the CDR3 DNA reads TGTGCCAGTGTTCTCGGGGGGCCTGGAGATACGCAGTATTTT.

The chain has TRBV4-2 and TRBJ2-5; 14 positions agree with TRBD2. The CDR3 runs 19 residues. V lost 0 bases and J lost 1; bases outside the gene matches: 7. Germline values: CDR1 LGHNA, CDR2 YNFKEQ. The DNA for the CDR3 is TGTGCCAGCAGCCAAGATCAGACTAGCGGGGGGGCCGGCCAAGAGACCCAGTACTTC. Translated: CASSQDQTSGGAGQETQYF.

This clone turned up a few times. This chain uses TRBV7-6 with TRBJ2-5, with 8 bases lining up with TRBD2. The V segment lost 5 bases and the J segment 2 bases; nucleotides outside the gene matches: 7. Looked up from germline, CDR1 is SGHVS and CDR2 is FNYEAQ. This CDR3 is built from 15 residues. For the CDR3, the DNA is TGTGCCAGCAGCGCTCTTGCGGGAGGTCAAGAGACCCAGTACTTC. Encoded protein: CASSALAGGQETQYF.

V and J are TRBV18 and TRBJ1-2, with a tentative D call TRBD1 (6 bases). Germline-derived CDR1 and CDR2 are KGHSH and LQKENI. V was pared by 4 bases and J by 4 bases, with 19 bases between. The CDR3 sequence is 16 residues long. DNA for the CDR3: TGTGCCAGCTCACATAACCGACAGGCATCGGTCTATGGCTACACCTTC. Translated: CASSHNRQASVYGYTF.

This clone was counted a few times. This chain links TRBV5-8 with TRBJ2-1, with TRBD2 as a possible D gene (7 bases). The CDR3 runs 17 residues. V gave up 2 bases and J gave up 0 bases, with 15 bases separating them. CDR1 is SGHTS, CDR2 YDEGEE, per germline. CDR3 coding DNA: TGTGCCAGCAGCTTAACTGCGGGGGCGTTCTCCTACAATGAGCAGTTCTTC. Its protein product is CASSLTAGAFSYNEQFF.

The CDR3 bases are TGTGCCAGCAGCTTGGATACTGCCGCTAATTCACCCCTCCACTTT. It codes for CASSLDTAANSPLHF. The chain joins TRBV5-4 to TRBJ1-6; D remains unclear. Deletions cut 0 bases from V and 6 bases from J, with 10 bases between. CDR1 and CDR2 (germline): SGHNT, YYREEE (reference sequence). The CDR3 is 15 amino acids.

The chain couples TRBV18 to TRBJ1-6, with 7 nucleotides matching TRBD1. This CDR3 is built from 13 residues. Germline V gives CDR1 KGHSH, CDR2 LQKENI. J lost 8 bases, V lost 2 bases, and 0 bases had no gene match. The CDR3 DNA is TGTGCCAGCTCACCAGACAGGGATTCACCCCTCCACTTT. Its protein is CASSPDRDSPLHF.

The chain combines TRBV30 with TRBJ1-3; tentative D call: TRBD1 (5 bases). With 4 bases removed from V and 4 bases from J, the gap between germline ends came to 5 bases. The CDR3 runs to 11 residues. Germline V gene lookup returns CDR1 GTSNPN and CDR2 SVGIG (reference sequence). The DNA for the CDR3 is TGTGCCTGGACAGGGGGAAACACCATATATTTT. Protein: CAWTGGNTIYF. Supplemented by reference TRBV30 and TRBJ1-3, the full variable domain reads SQTIHQWPATLVQPVGSPLSLECTVEGTSNPNLYWYRQAAGRGLQLLFYSVGIGQISSEVPQNLSASRPQDRQFILSSKKLLLSDSGFYLCAWTGGNTIYFGEGSWLTVV.

The chain links TRBV2 to TRBJ1-1, with 8 bases identical to TRBD1. Per the germline V gene, CDR1 is SNHLY and CDR2 is FYNNEI. The length of the CDR3 is 14 residues. Unmatched junction bases numbered 6, after V lost 7 bases and J lost 2 bases. CDR3 nucleotides: TGTGCCAGCAACGGCAGGGGGCGAAACACTGAAGCTTTCTTT. The encoded protein is CASNGRGRNTEAFF.

This clone was observed a few times. The rearrangement links TRBV28 to TRBJ2-7; the match to TRBD1 covers 7 bases. The CDR3 contains 13 residues. Germline CDR1 reads MDHEN; CDR2 reads SYDVKM. The J segment lost 2 bases and the V segment lost 6 bases, leaving 4 bases of the junction unmatched. The CDR3 is CASRPGQPYEQYF. As DNA, the CDR3 is TGTGCCAGCAGGCCGGGACAGCCCTACGAGCAGTACTTC.

V and J are TRBV2 and TRBJ2-1; 8 bases fit TRBD2. This CDR3 comprises 13 residues. After removal of 10 bases from V and 3 bases from J, the junction contained 5 bases not matched to a gene. The V gene's germline CDR1 is SNHLY and CDR2 FYNNEI. CDR3 amino acids: CAIASGFYNEQFF. The CDR3, as DNA: TGTGCCATCGCTAGCGGGTTCTACAATGAGCAGTTCTTC.

The rearrangement uses TRBV28 and TRBJ2-7; 14 bases map to TRBD2. The ends lost 6 bases at V and 2 bases at J; junction bases unmatched: 0. Germline assignment: CDR1 MDHEN and CDR2 SYDVKM. This CDR3 has 14 residues. Here the CDR3 reads CASRTSGRAYEQYF. The CDR3 coding sequence is TGTGCCAGCAGGACTAGCGGGAGGGCCTACGAGCAGTACTTC.

This chain connects TRBV6-5 to TRBJ1-1; TRBD1 agrees at 7 bases. The V gene's germline CDR1 is MNHEY and CDR2 SVGAGI. After removal of 5 bases from V and 8 bases from J, the junction contained 14 bases not matched to a gene. There are 15 residues in the CDR3. In nucleotides, the CDR3 is TGTGCCAGCAGTAGACAGGGATTTAGTTTTCCCGAAGCTTTCTTT. Protein: CASSRQGFSFPEAFF.

The V call is TRBV19, the J call TRBJ1-5, with 9 bases matching TRBD1. Germline lookup yields CDR1 LNHDA and CDR2 SQIVND (reference sequence). The CDR3 is made up of 15 amino acids. V shed 7 bases and J 1 base; nucleotides not matched to a gene: 5. The CDR3 sequence is CASTRTGESNQPQHF. The CDR3 region has the DNA TGTGCCAGTACCCGGACAGGGGAGAGCAATCAGCCCCAGCATTTT. Full variable domain (missing parts from reference TRBV19 and TRBJ1-5): DGGITQSPKYLFRKEGQNVTLSCEQNLNHDAMYWYRQDPGQGLRLIYYSQIVNDFQKGDIAEGYSVSREKKESFPLTVTSAQKNPTAFYLCASTRTGESNQPQHFGDGTRLSIL.

The V call is TRBV18, the J call TRBJ2-3, with D possibly being TRBD2 (7 bases). The CDR3 has 18 amino acids. V lost 3 bases and J 3 bases, leaving 22 bases between the germline ends. Germline assignment: CDR1 KGHSH and CDR2 LQKENI. In DNA, the CDR3 is TGTGCCAGCTCACCTCCCCTCGGGGGGCCTGAGAGTACAGATACGCAGTATTTT. It translates to CASSPPLGGPESTDTQYF.

V usage is TRBV6-5 and J usage is TRBJ1-6; 9 bases agree with TRBD1. The germline gives CDR1 MNHEY, CDR2 SVGAGI. This CDR3 is built from 15 residues. J was trimmed by 9 bases and V by 6 bases; bases with no gene match: 9. The CDR3 reads CASRRDRVVTSPLHF. The CDR3 DNA reads as TGTGCCAGCAGGAGGGACAGGGTTGTGACTTCACCCCTCCACTTT.

The sample holds one count of this clone. The V call is TRBV11-2, the J call TRBJ2-2; TRBD2 aligns across 7 bases. Germline loops: CDR1 SGHAT, CDR2 FQNNGV. The CDR3 length is 16 residues. The trim removed 1 base at V and 4 bases at J, leaving 6 bases unmatched. The CDR3 bases are TGTGCCAGCAGCTTAGGTTGGGAGCGGGGCACCGGGGAGCTGTTTTTT. Its translation: CASSLGWERGTGELFF.